The 27 T cell receptor beta chains presented below share a single source sample, sequenced in a study of T cell repertoires in ileal Crohn's disease (dated by TCRdb to between 2019 and 2020). The method behind the library was the immunoSEQ multiplex PCR assay. Here the immuneACCESS table is served through TCRdb, limited to in-frame sequences with V and J called. Missing clones are a known gap in these copies; in checked studies unresolved V genes cover under half, and the rest lacks a known reason. The sample table contains about 14,000 clones; only one count was recorded for roughly 87% of them. Together, the top ten hold 3.5% to 4.5% of the sample. The specimen was ileal tissue. The receptors shown here come from an adult with Crohn's disease.

The V gene is TRBV2, the J gene TRBJ2-7, with a possible D match to TRBD2 (6 bases). The germline CDR1 and CDR2 sequences are SNHLY and FYNNEI. Trimming removed 6 bases at V and 3 bases at J, with 18 bases between. The length of the CDR3 is 15 residues. The CDR3 sequence: CASRLLRTDYYEQYF. CDR3 sequence (DNA): TGTGCCAGCAGGCTCCTCAGGACGGACTACTACGAGCAGTACTTC.

The chain recombines TRBV6-1 with TRBJ1-1; unclear D gene. Germline lookup yields CDR1 MNHNS and CDR2 SASEGT. Trimming pared 7 bases from V and 6 bases from J, leaving 15 bases between. The CDR3 has 13 amino acids. The CDR3 protein is CASTPPGEAEAFF. The CDR3, as DNA: TGTGCCAGCACCCCGCCTGGCGAGGCTGAAGCTTTCTTT.

V usage is TRBV7-9 and J usage is TRBJ1-1; TRBD1 might be the D (6 bases). CDR1 SEHNR and CDR2 FQNEAQ come from the germline V gene (reference sequence). Trimming stripped 0 bases from V and 1 base from J, with 12 bases between. The CDR3 totals 16 residues. DNA for the CDR3: TGTGCCAGCAGCTTAGCGGTTGGGGGCCAGAACACTGAAGCTTTCTTT. Its translation: CASSLAVGGQNTEAFF.

This clone was detected a few times. V usage is TRBV7-2 and J usage is TRBJ1-2, with 7 bases identical to TRBD1. Per the germline V gene, CDR1 is SGHTA and CDR2 is FQGNSA. V trimming: 5 bases; J trimming: 5 bases; junction bases outside the gene matches: 11. This CDR3 has 15 residues. CDR3 in amino acids: CASSNRDSVLYGYTF. In DNA form, the CDR3 reads TGTGCCAGCAGCAACCGGGACAGTGTCCTTTATGGCTACACCTTC.

This clone was recorded once. V and J are TRBV6-4 and TRBJ1-1, with TRBD1 matching over 7 bases. The junction had 12 bases not matched to a gene; V was cut back by 6 bases and J by 5 bases. The V gene's germline CDR1 is MRHNA and CDR2 SNTAGT. The CDR3 runs 15 residues. The CDR3 is CASSLSPGGGTEAFF. The CDR3 DNA is TGTGCCAGCAGCCTATCCCCAGGGGGTGGGACTGAAGCTTTCTTT.

This chain links TRBV7-2 with TRBJ2-1; maybe TRBD2 (6 bases). The CDR3 covers 15 residues. The V end lost 1 base, the J end lost 5 bases, and 12 bases lay between the germline ends. Germline V gene lookup returns CDR1 SGHTA and CDR2 FQGNSA. This chain's CDR3 is CASSLGGRGDNEQFF. The CDR3 bases are TGTGCCAGCAGCTTAGGTGGCCGCGGGGACAATGAGCAGTTCTTC. The entire variable domain, with the rest obtained from reference TRBV7-2 and TRBJ2-1, is as follows: GAGVSQSPSNKVTEKGKDVELRCDPISGHTALYWYRQSLGQGLEFLIYFQGNSAPDKSGLPSDRFSAERTGGSVSTLTIQRTQQEDSAVYLCASSLGGRGDNEQFFGPGTRLTVL.

The chain has TRBV18 and TRBJ2-3, with TRBD2 as a possible D gene (5 bases). The CDR3 is 14 amino acids. The ends were cut back, 1 base at V and 9 bases at J, with 14 bases in the middle. From germline, CDR1 is KGHSH and CDR2 LQKENI. The CDR3 loop is CASSPREGLYTQYF. The CDR3 nucleotides read TGTGCCAGCTCACCACGAGAGGGCCTGTACACGCAGTATTTT.

The V gene is TRBV27, the J gene TRBJ1-1; weak D call: TRBD1 (6 bases). Germline values: CDR1 MNHEY, CDR2 SMNVEV (reference sequence). Trimming removed 6 bases at V and 2 bases at J, with 16 bases between. The CDR3 covers 15 residues. The CDR3 sequence is CASRATGQINTEAFF. Written as DNA, the CDR3 is TGTGCCAGCAGGGCTACCGGACAGATAAACACTGAAGCTTTCTTT.

Written as DNA, the CDR3 is TGTGCCAGCACCTCGAACGTGAGGGTCGGAACTGAAGCTTTCTTT. It specifies CASTSNVRVGTEAFF. This chain uses TRBV6-5 with TRBJ1-1; no reliable D call. The germline V gene has CDR1 MNHEY and CDR2 SVGAGI. V lost 7 bases and J lost 5, with 20 bases in between. The CDR3 is made up of 15 amino acids.

J is TRBJ1-5 and V is TRBV6-5, with D possibly matching TRBD1 (6 bases). V lost 5 bases, J lost 4 bases, and 9 bases lay in between. Germline-derived CDR1 and CDR2 are MNHEY and SVGAGI. The CDR3 loop spans 13 amino acids. The CDR3 region is CASSVTGNQPQHF. The CDR3 nucleotides read TGTGCCAGCAGTGTGACAGGAAATCAGCCCCAGCATTTT.

The V gene is TRBV4-2, the J gene TRBJ2-5, with 13 bases identical to TRBD2. The CDR3 totals 16 residues. Germline V lookup: CDR1 LGHNA, CDR2 YNFKEQ. V dropped 3 bases and J dropped 0; count of bases not matched to a gene: 1. As DNA, the CDR3 is TGTGCCAGCAGCCACGGGACTAGCGGGGACCAAGAGACCCAGTACTTC. Residues: CASSHGTSGDQETQYF.

The chain has TRBV12-5 and TRBJ1-1; TRBD1 is a possible D gene (5 bases). The CDR3 runs to 12 residues. The ends were cut back, 5 bases at V and 11 bases at J, with 15 bases in the middle. CDR1 and CDR2 (germline): LGHNT, FRNRAP. Here the CDR3 reads CASGTTRPGAFF. The CDR3 DNA follows: TGTGCTAGTGGTACGACCCGCCCAGGGGCTTTCTTT.

This rearrangement joins TRBV4-2 to TRBJ2-7, with TRBD1 matching over 9 bases. There are 15 residues in the CDR3. Germline assignment: CDR1 LGHNA and CDR2 YNFKEQ. The junction had 11 bases not matched to a gene; V was cut back by 4 bases and J by 7 bases. CDR3 sequence (DNA): TGTGCCAGCAGCCGGGTGGGACAGGGAGGCGGAGAGCAGTACTTC. It yields the protein CASSRVGQGGGEQYF.

A word on this clone: The same CDR3 can be traced to other DNA sequences in this sample. The chain couples TRBV18 to TRBJ2-1; 16 bases map to TRBD2. J was trimmed by 7 bases and V by 3 bases; bases with no gene match: 6. Per germline, CDR1 KGHSH and CDR2 LQKENI. This CDR3 region has 17 residues. The CDR3 nucleotides read TGTGCCAGCTCACCCCCCGGGACTAGCGGGGGGGGTAATGAGCAGTTCTTC. Its translation is CASSPPGTSGGGNEQFF.

The chain carries TRBV30 and TRBJ1-4; 7 nucleotides match TRBD1. Trimming at V came to 1 base and at J to 5 bases, leaving 4 bases not matched to a gene. CDR1 is GTSNPN, CDR2 SVGIG, per germline (reference sequence). This CDR3 has 14 residues. CDR3 region: CAWSGTGINEKLFF. The CDR3 DNA sequence: TGTGCCTGGAGTGGGACAGGAATAAATGAAAAACTGTTTTTT.

In regard to this clone: Mismatch with germline at one junction end may stem from a read error. The chain carries TRBV6-5 and TRBJ2-7, with TRBD2 identical over 14 bases. Germline V gives CDR1 MNHEY, CDR2 SVGAGI. This CDR3 spans 16 amino acids. The CDR3 DNA reads as TGTGCCAGCAGTTACGGGCAAGGGGGACTAGCGGGAGAGGTTACCTTC. Its protein product is CASSYGQGGLAGEVTF.

The rearrangement links TRBV4-1 to TRBJ2-1; D gene uncertain. This CDR3 spans 15 amino acids. Germline CDR1 MGHRA, CDR2 YSYEKL. The germline V and J ends were trimmed by 3 bases and 8 bases, with 17 bases remaining between them. The CDR3 DNA follows: TGCGCCAGCAGCCACCGTGAAAGTTCCCGCGATGAGCAGTTCTTC. It translates to CASSHRESSRDEQFF.

This clone turned up a few times. This sequence joins TRBV6-1 and TRBJ1-2; TRBD1 is a possible D gene (5 bases). CDR1 is MNHNS, CDR2 SASEGT, per germline. The CDR3 spans 15 residues. V shed 0 bases and J shed 2 bases, with 10 bases lying between them. CDR3 DNA sequence: TGTGCCAGCAGTGAAGCGCAGGGCATAAACTATGGCTACACCTTC. It translates to CASSEAQGINYGYTF.

The chain carries TRBV9 and TRBJ2-4; 7 positions match TRBD1. With V trimmed by 3 bases and J by 0 bases, 6 bases remained unmatched. The CDR3 has 16 amino acids. Germline CDR1 is SGDLS and CDR2 is YYNGEE. The CDR3 loop is CASSGQGRGAKNIQYF. The CDR3 DNA sequence: TGTGCCAGCAGCGGACAGGGTCGGGGAGCCAAAAACATTCAGTACTTC.

The genes are TRBV5-1 and TRBJ2-5, with 7 bases matching TRBD1. The V gene's germline CDR1 is SGHRS and CDR2 YFSETQ. The J segment lost 4 bases and the V segment lost 4 bases, leaving 7 bases of the junction unmatched. The length of the CDR3 is 14 residues. CDR3 DNA: TGCGCCAGCAGCACAGGGACAGTAGGAGAGACCCAGTACTTC. This codes for CASSTGTVGETQYF.

J is TRBJ2-5 and V is TRBV30; the D is unclear. V was pared by 0 bases and J by 0 bases, with 8 bases between. The CDR3 contains 14 residues. Germline V lookup: CDR1 GTSNPN, CDR2 SVGIG (reference sequence). In nucleotides, the CDR3 is TGTGCCTGGAGTGTCCTGGCCCACCAAGAGACCCAGTACTTC. This sequence encodes CAWSVLAHQETQYF.

The chain has TRBV9 and TRBJ1-6; TRBD1 matches at 8 bases. The CDR3 covers 16 residues. CDR1 is SGDLS, CDR2 YYNGEE, per germline. With V trimmed by 4 bases and J by 7 bases, 10 bases remained unmatched. CDR3: CASSPLQGASNSPLHF. DNA for the CDR3: TGTGCCAGCAGCCCGCTTCAGGGGGCCTCCAATTCACCCCTCCACTTT.

The V and J genes are TRBV5-8 and TRBJ2-3; 7 positions match TRBD1. The junction had 7 bases not matched to a gene; V was cut back by 2 bases and J by 1 base. Germline CDR1 is SGHTS and CDR2 is YDEGEE. CDR3 length: 16 residues. The CDR3 DNA is TGTGCCAGCAGCTTCGGGTCGGACAGGCGCACAGATACGCAGTATTTT. The encoded protein is CASSFGSDRRTDTQYF.

V is TRBV23-1 and J is TRBJ2-7; the D is unclear. TRBV23-1 is flagged as an ORF with uncertain function. This CDR3 spans 12 amino acids. Deletions cut 6 bases from V and 9 bases from J, with 15 bases between. In DNA, the CDR3 is TGCGCCAGCAGACCTGGCTGTCCTCGGCAGTACTTC. Translating it yields CASRPGCPRQYF.

In this sample, this clone turned up once. J is TRBJ1-3 and V is TRBV30, with TRBD1 matching 10 bases. CDR3 size: 14 residues. The J segment lost 3 bases and the V segment lost 4 bases, leaving 3 bases of the junction unmatched. Germline V gene sequence: CDR1 GTSNPN, CDR2 SVGIG (reference sequence). The CDR3: CAWTGTGVGNTIYF. CDR3 DNA sequence: TGTGCCTGGACCGGGACAGGGGTTGGAAACACCATATATTTT.

CDR3 DNA: TGTGCCAGCAGTGCGGGACTAGCGGGGATCAATGAGCAGTTCTTC. Amino acid sequence: CASSAGLAGINEQFF. The chain has TRBV27 and TRBJ2-1; TRBD2 agrees at 13 bases. The CDR3 has 15 amino acids. J gave up 6 bases and V 5 bases, and 4 bases lay outside the gene matches. Germline CDR1 MNHEY, CDR2 SMNVEV (reference sequence).

The chain is built from TRBV2 and TRBJ1-4; possibly TRBD1 for D (6 bases). With 6 bases removed from V and 3 bases from J, the gap between germline ends came to 14 bases. The CDR3 has 15 amino acids. Germline CDR1 reads SNHLY; CDR2 reads FYNNEI. CDR3 protein: CASSRTADANEKLFF. The CDR3 region has the DNA TGTGCCAGCAGCCGGACAGCCGATGCTAATGAAAAACTGTTTTTT.